This is a list of T cell receptor beta chains from one sample in a study of cytomegalovirus exposure and HLA in healthy donors. Assay: immunoSEQ multiplex PCR; the TCRdb copy retains only in-frame clones and omits some. The table shows some 140,000 clones, with 77% occurring only once. The sample comprised PBMCs. The origin of the receptors is a young man in good health and CMV-seronegative. Each CDR3 is given with its conserved first and last residue. The D gene is left open where the match is weak. The size of a clone is reported for some rows only, either as once, few or many, or as a class for expanded clones.

V gene: TRBV10-3; D gene: TRBD1; clone size: NA; J gene: TRBJ2-7; CDR3 protein: CAISESPYQGDLNMYF; CDR3 DNA: TGTGCCATCAGTGAGTCCCCATATCAGGGGGACCTAAATATGTACTTC
V gene: TRBV28; D gene: TRBD1; clone size: NA; J gene: TRBJ1-4; CDR3 protein: CASSPYTGGIEKLFF; CDR3 DNA: TGTGCCAGCAGCCCCTACACAGGGGGGATTGAAAAACTGTTTTTT
V gene: TRBV5-4; D gene: NA; clone size: NA; J gene: TRBJ2-5; CDR3 protein: CASSSTPQETQYF; CDR3 DNA: TGTGCCAGCAGCTCGACACCCCAAGAGACCCAGTACTTC
V gene: TRBV5-4; D gene: NA; clone size: NA; J gene: TRBJ2-1; CDR3 protein: CASSSAVGRYNEQFF; CDR3 DNA: TGTGCCAGCAGCTCGGCGGTGGGGCGGTACAATGAGCAGTTCTTC
V gene: TRBV9; D gene: TRBD1; clone size: few; J gene: TRBJ1-1; CDR3 protein: CASSVDGTVPNTEAFF; CDR3 DNA: TGTGCCAGCAGCGTAGATGGGACAGTACCGAACACTGAAGCTTTCTTT
V gene: TRBV6-5; D gene: NA; clone size: once; J gene: TRBJ2-3; CDR3 protein: CASSYSRGTDTQYF; CDR3 DNA: TGTGCCAGCAGTTACTCAAGGGGTACAGATACGCAGTATTTT
V gene: TRBV10-3; D gene: TRBD1; clone size: NA; J gene: TRBJ2-2; CDR3 protein: CATTGTGGDTGELFF; CDR3 DNA: TGTGCCACTACCGGGACAGGTGGGGACACCGGGGAGCTGTTTTTT
V gene: TRBV10-3; D gene: NA; clone size: NA; J gene: TRBJ1-5; CDR3 protein: CAISDTGLNQPQHF; CDR3 DNA: TGTGCCATCAGTGATACAGGGCTCAATCAGCCCCAGCATTTT
V gene: TRBV19; D gene: NA; clone size: NA; J gene: TRBJ1-3; CDR3 protein: CASTISGNTIYF; CDR3 DNA: TGTGCCAGTACCATCTCTGGAAACACCATATATTTT
V gene: TRBV5-6; D gene: NA; clone size: NA; J gene: TRBJ1-5; CDR3 protein: CASSRRDRNNQPQHF; CDR3 DNA: TGTGCCAGCAGCCGGAGAGACAGAAACAATCAGCCCCAGCATTTT
V gene: TRBV5-1; D gene: TRBD2; clone size: NA; J gene: TRBJ2-7; CDR3 protein: CASSLYSGTLYEQYF; CDR3 DNA: TGCGCCAGCAGCTTGTACAGCGGGACCCTCTACGAGCAGTACTTC
V gene: TRBV12-2; D gene: NA; clone size: few; J gene: TRBJ2-3; CDR3 protein: CASRHIQWRNTDTQYF; CDR3 DNA: TGTGCAAGTCGGCATATACAGTGGAGGAACACAGATACGCAGTATTTT
V gene: TRBV30; D gene: TRBD1; clone size: NA; J gene: TRBJ2-5; CDR3 protein: CAWTRGTGGGETQYF; CDR3 DNA: TGTGCCTGGACCCGAGGGACAGGGGGGGGAGAGACCCAGTACTTC
V gene: TRBV2; D gene: TRBD1; clone size: NA; J gene: TRBJ1-4; CDR3 protein: CASRRDSMGEKLFF; CDR3 DNA: TGTGCCAGCAGAAGGGACAGCATGGGTGAAAAACTGTTTTTT
V gene: TRBV5-1; D gene: TRBD1; clone size: NA; J gene: TRBJ2-5; CDR3 protein: CASSLNRGETQYF; CDR3 DNA: TGCGCCAGCAGCTTGAACAGGGGAGAGACCCAGTACTTC
V gene: TRBV5-5; D gene: NA; clone size: NA; J gene: TRBJ1-1; CDR3 protein: CASSLNSRMLAEAFF; CDR3 DNA: TGTGCCAGCAGCTTGAATTCCCGAATGTTAGCTGAAGCTTTCTTT
V gene: TRBV9; D gene: NA; clone size: NA; J gene: TRBJ1-1; CDR3 protein: CASSVVTGNTEAFF; CDR3 DNA: TGTGCCAGCAGCGTAGTTACCGGGAACACTGAAGCTTTCTTT
V gene: TRBV6-1; D gene: NA; clone size: NA; J gene: TRBJ1-2; CDR3 protein: CASSGAIFPYGYTF; CDR3 DNA: TGTGCCAGCAGTGGGGCGATTTTCCCCTATGGCTACACCTTC
V gene: TRBV28; D gene: TRBD1; clone size: NA; J gene: TRBJ1-3; CDR3 protein: CASRSTPGQGDGTIYF; CDR3 DNA: TGTGCCAGCAGGTCGACCCCGGGACAGGGGGACGGCACCATATATTTT
V gene: TRBV19; D gene: TRBD2; clone size: few; J gene: TRBJ2-2; CDR3 protein: CASSVSGSHTGELFF; CDR3 DNA: TGTGCCAGTAGTGTTAGCGGGTCCCACACCGGGGAGCTGTTTTTT
V gene: TRBV27; D gene: NA; clone size: NA; J gene: TRBJ2-7; CDR3 protein: CASSLGRVYEQYF; CDR3 DNA: TGTGCCAGCAGTTTGGGCAGGGTATACGAGCAGTACTTC
V gene: TRBV10-3; D gene: NA; clone size: NA; J gene: TRBJ2-6; CDR3 protein: CAISDGISGANVLTF; CDR3 DNA: TGTGCCATCAGTGATGGCATCTCTGGGGCCAACGTCCTGACTTTC
V gene: TRBV5-1; D gene: TRBD2; clone size: NA; J gene: TRBJ2-7; CDR3 protein: CASSLGLADSYEQYF; CDR3 DNA: TGCGCCAGCAGCTTGGGACTAGCGGACTCCTACGAGCAGTACTTC
V gene: TRBV11-2; D gene: TRBD1; clone size: NA; J gene: TRBJ2-1; CDR3 protein: CASSLVDRGNEQFF; CDR3 DNA: TGTGCCAGCAGCTTAGTTGACAGGGGTAATGAGCAGTTCTTC
V gene: TRBV9; D gene: NA; clone size: NA; J gene: TRBJ2-2; CDR3 protein: CASSSATRGVDTGELFF; CDR3 DNA: TGTGCCAGCAGCTCCGCTACCAGGGGCGTGGACACCGGGGAGCTGTTTTTT
V gene: TRBV30; D gene: TRBD2; clone size: NA; J gene: TRBJ2-2; CDR3 protein: CAWRIRTSGRPPGELFF; CDR3 DNA: TGTGCCTGGAGGATACGGACTAGCGGGAGACCCCCCGGGGAGCTGTTTTTT
V gene: TRBV11-2; D gene: TRBD1; clone size: once; J gene: TRBJ2-1; CDR3 protein: CASSLSRDRYYNEQFF; CDR3 DNA: TGTGCCAGCAGCTTATCCCGGGACAGGTACTACAATGAGCAGTTCTTC
V gene: TRBV25-1; D gene: NA; clone size: NA; J gene: TRBJ2-2; CDR3 protein: CASSPGQYTGELFF; CDR3 DNA: TGTGCCAGCAGCCCTGGGCAGTACACCGGGGAGCTGTTTTTT
V gene: TRBV2; D gene: NA; clone size: few; J gene: TRBJ2-5; CDR3 protein: CASTPLVQETQYF; CDR3 DNA: TGTGCCAGCACTCCGCTAGTCCAAGAGACCCAGTACTTC
V gene: TRBV6-1; D gene: TRBD1; clone size: NA; J gene: TRBJ2-2; CDR3 protein: CASSEQGAAGELFF; CDR3 DNA: TGTGCCAGCAGTGAGCAGGGGGCTGCCGGGGAGCTGTTTTTT
V gene: TRBV5-4; D gene: NA; clone size: few; J gene: TRBJ1-4; CDR3 protein: CASSLGQGGEKLFF; CDR3 DNA: TGTGCCAGCAGCTTGGGGCAGGGAGGTGAAAAACTGTTTTTT
V gene: TRBV6-5; D gene: TRBD2; clone size: NA; J gene: TRBJ2-3; CDR3 protein: CASSYSGLAGADTQYF; CDR3 DNA: TGTGCCAGCAGTTACTCGGGACTAGCGGGAGCAGATACGCAGTATTTT
V gene: TRBV28; D gene: TRBD1; clone size: NA; J gene: TRBJ2-7; CDR3 protein: CASTSTGGYEQYF; CDR3 DNA: TGTGCCAGCACCTCCACAGGGGGCTACGAGCAGTACTTC
V gene: TRBV9; D gene: TRBD1; clone size: NA; J gene: TRBJ2-3; CDR3 protein: CASSVEGTGFADTQYF; CDR3 DNA: TGTGCCAGCAGCGTAGAAGGGACAGGGTTTGCAGATACGCAGTATTTT
V gene: TRBV5-1; D gene: TRBD1; clone size: NA; J gene: TRBJ2-1; CDR3 protein: CARQGAAFF; CDR3 DNA: TGCGCCAGACAGGGGGCCGCGTTCTTC
V gene: TRBV19; D gene: NA; clone size: NA; J gene: TRBJ1-2; CDR3 protein: CASSMKGSGLFYGYTF; CDR3 DNA: TGTGCCAGTAGTATGAAAGGGTCAGGGCTTTTCTATGGCTACACCTTC
V gene: TRBV28; D gene: TRBD1; clone size: NA; J gene: TRBJ2-5; CDR3 protein: CASHTRHRGRETQYF; CDR3 DNA: TGTGCCAGCCATACCCGTCACAGGGGGCGGGAGACCCAGTACTTC
V gene: TRBV5-1; D gene: NA; clone size: NA; J gene: TRBJ2-1; CDR3 protein: CASSLASTTYNEQFF; CDR3 DNA: TGCGCCAGCAGCTTGGCGTCAACGACTTACAATGAGCAGTTCTTC
V gene: TRBV2; D gene: TRBD2; clone size: NA; J gene: TRBJ2-1; CDR3 protein: CASWSGSSDEQFF; CDR3 DNA: TGTGCCAGCTGGAGCGGGAGTTCAGATGAGCAGTTCTTC
V gene: TRBV27; D gene: NA; clone size: NA; J gene: TRBJ2-7; CDR3 protein: CASSSGVYEQYF; CDR3 DNA: TGTGCCAGCAGTTCGGGGGTCTACGAGCAGTACTTC
V gene: TRBV25-1; D gene: NA; clone size: NA; J gene: TRBJ2-3; CDR3 protein: CASSESGVLQYF; CDR3 DNA: TGTGCCAGCAGTGAATCGGGAGTTTTGCAGTATTTT
V gene: TRBV4-2; D gene: TRBD2; clone size: NA; J gene: TRBJ2-7; CDR3 protein: CASSQVLAGGTSYEQYF; CDR3 DNA: TGTGCCAGCAGCCAAGTGCTAGCGGGAGGGACCTCCTACGAGCAGTACTTC
V gene: TRBV30; D gene: TRBD1; clone size: NA; J gene: TRBJ1-2; CDR3 protein: CAWAPGTDLSYTF; CDR3 DNA: TGTGCCTGGGCTCCCGGGACAGATCTATCCTACACCTTC